Each of the 31 T cell receptor beta chains below was sequenced from the same sample in a study of blood T cells in healthy people across ages. Alongside a J-beta primer mix, a sample-barcoded 5' primer served in a second PCR lasting roughly 6 to 11 cycles. TCRdb re-called the 5' RACE reads with MiXCR, one entry per CDR3 protein. In the table there are about 640,000 distinct CDR3 sequences, approximately 59% of which are singletons. The material sequenced was blood. The receptors here all came from a man aged 55 to 70 in good health.

V gene TRBV6-5 combines with J gene TRBJ1-1; no clear D. Trimming removed 2 bases from V and 4 bases from J, with 14 bases in between. Germline CDR1 and CDR2: MNHEY and SVGAGI. The CDR3 loop spans 15 amino acids. CDR3 sequence reads: CASSYAPRYGTEAFF. CDR3 sequence (DNA): TGTGCCAGCAGTTACGCCCCCAGGTACGGCACTGAAGCTTTCTTT.

Only a few counts were recorded for this clonotype. CDR3 in amino acids: CASSKMGPRTQYF. CDR3 sequence (DNA): TGTGCCAGCAGCAAGATGGGGCCTCGGACCCAGTACTTC. This chain connects TRBV28 to TRBJ2-5; a possible D gene is TRBD1 (5 bases). Germline assignment: CDR1 MDHEN and CDR2 SYDVKM. The V end lost 6 bases, the J end lost 7 bases, and 15 bases lay between the germline ends. The CDR3 length is 13 residues.

This clonotype was found a few times. V gene TRBV9 combines with J gene TRBJ2-7; D is ambiguous. There are 15 residues in the CDR3. Germline loops: CDR1 SGDLS, CDR2 YYNGEE. The germline V and J ends were trimmed by 0 bases and 3 bases, with 13 bases remaining between them. CDR3 DNA sequence: TGTGCCAGCAGCGTAGGACGTCTTTGGAGCTACGAGCAGTACTTC. Translating gives CASSVGRLWSYEQYF.

The chain uses TRBV7-2 and TRBJ2-5; tentative D call: TRBD2 (6 bases). Trimming took off 5 bases at V and 3 bases at J, with 19 bases between the two ends. CDR3 length equals 16 residues. In germline, CDR1 is SGHTA, CDR2 FQGNSA. CDR3 protein: CASSRPRGTAEETQYF. CDR3 nucleotides: TGTGCCAGCAGCCGGCCCCGAGGGACTGCGGAAGAGACCCAGTACTTC.

This clonotype was counted a single time. J is TRBJ2-3 and V is TRBV7-9, with 7 positions matching TRBD1. Trimming at V came to 3 bases and at J to 3 bases, leaving 6 bases not matched to a gene. Germline V CDR1 and CDR2: SEHNR, FQNEAQ (reference sequence). The CDR3 covers 15 residues. As DNA, the CDR3 is TGTGCCAGCAGCTTTTCGGGACAGAGTACAGATACGCAGTATTTT. It yields the protein CASSFSGQSTDTQYF.

This clonotype was seen a handful of times. The V and J genes are TRBV9 and TRBJ2-5; possibly TRBD2 for D (7 bases). The CDR3 loop spans 16 amino acids. CDR1 SGDLS and CDR2 YYNGEE come from the germline V gene. Trimming took 0 bases from V and 2 from J, leaving 14 bases between them. Here the CDR3 DNA reads TGTGCCAGCAGCGTAGGGGGGGGCGGCGGTCAAGAGACCCAGTACTTC. Amino acids: CASSVGGGGGQETQYF.

CDR3 in DNA: TGTGCCAGTAGTATAGGATACCAGGGTTACCAAGAGACCCAGTACTTC. It is translated as CASSIGYQGYQETQYF. V and J are TRBV19 and TRBJ2-5; tentatively, D is TRBD1 (5 bases). V lost 1 base and J 0 bases, leaving 12 bases between the germline ends. CDR1 LNHDA and CDR2 SQIVND come from the germline V gene (reference sequence). The CDR3 length is 16 residues.

The chain joins TRBV2 to TRBJ1-6; no clear D. V was trimmed by 6 bases and J by 13 bases, leaving 13 bases between them. This CDR3 region has 12 residues. Germline V CDR1 and CDR2: SNHLY, FYNNEI. The DNA of the CDR3 is TGTGCCAGCAGAACAGCTGGGATCCCCCTCCACTTT. This translates into CASRTAGIPLHF.

This chain connects TRBV6-2 or TRBV6-3 to TRBJ1-2; TRBD1 matches at 9 bases. The junction had 11 bases not matched to a gene; V was cut back by 8 bases and J by 4 bases. The V gene's germline CDR1 is MNHEY and CDR2 SVGEGT. The CDR3 runs 15 residues. CDR3 nucleotide sequence: TGTGCCAGCTATTTCACCGGGACAGGGCCCTATGGCTACACCTTC. Translated: CASYFTGTGPYGYTF.

The chain carries TRBV12-3 or TRBV12-4 and TRBJ1-1; no clear D gene. The CDR3 has 14 residues. Trimming took off 7 bases at V and 3 bases at J, with 15 bases between the two ends. This CDR3 reads CASILLGRDTEAFF. CDR3 coding DNA: TGTGCCAGCATCCTGCTCGGGAGGGACACTGAAGCTTTCTTT.

The chain has TRBV6-2 or TRBV6-3 and TRBJ1-2; 8 positions match TRBD1. CDR1 MNHEY and CDR2 SVGEGT come from the germline V gene. This CDR3 is built from 14 residues. J was trimmed by 7 bases and V by 2 bases; bases with no gene match: 6. In DNA form, the CDR3 reads TGTGCCAGCAGTTACGCCGGGACAGGTGGTGGCTACACCTTC. This gives the protein CASSYAGTGGGYTF.

Of note for this clonotype: Possible read error: a much larger clone is one base away. The genes are TRBV7-9 and TRBJ2-6; D is ambiguous. The CDR3 extends over 15 amino acids. CDR1 is SEHNR, CDR2 FQNEAQ, per germline (reference sequence). Trimming removed 3 bases from V and 0 bases from J, with 6 bases in between. In DNA form, the CDR3 reads TGTGCCAGCAGCTTTGTCCTCTCTGGGGCCAACGTCCTGACTTTC. Residues: CASSFVLSGANVLTF.

This clonotype came up a few times. V is TRBV29-1 and J is TRBJ2-4; D perhaps matches TRBD2 (5 bases). CDR1 SQVTM and CDR2 ANQGSEA come from the germline V gene. Deletions cut 4 bases from V and 2 bases from J, with 12 bases between. This CDR3 comprises 14 residues. CDR3 sequence (DNA): TGCAGCGTTGTTGAGGGTTGGTCCAAAAACATTCAGTACTTC. This translates into CSVVEGWSKNIQYF. The full variable domain, with the rest looked up from reference TRBV29-1 and TRBJ2-4, is SAVISQKPSRDICQRGTSLTIQCQVDSQVTMMFWYRQQPGQSLTLIATANQGSEATYESGFVIDKFPISRPNLTFSTLTVSNMSPEDSSIYLCSVVEGWSKNIQYFGAGTRLSVL.

The V gene is TRBV14, the J gene TRBJ2-1; perhaps TRBD2 as D (6 bases). The CDR3 runs to 13 residues. V shed 8 bases and J shed 2 bases, with 10 bases lying between them. Germline V gene lookup returns CDR1 SGHDN and CDR2 FVKESK. As DNA, the CDR3 is TGTGCCAGCGGGGGAGGACCCTACAATGAGCAGTTCTTC. Protein: CASGGGPYNEQFF.

V usage is TRBV29-1 and J usage is TRBJ2-1; 8 nucleotides line up with TRBD1. CDR3 length equals 11 residues. Looked up from germline, CDR1 is SQVTM and CDR2 is ANQGSEA. Trimming removed 7 bases from V and 12 bases from J; junction bases left unmatched: 8. The CDR3 protein is CSGGTGVRQFF. For the CDR3, the DNA is TGCAGCGGTGGGACAGGCGTACGGCAGTTCTTC.

This clonotype was counted only a few times. The chain has TRBV20-1 and TRBJ2-5; 7 bases line up with TRBD2. Germline trimming cut 1 base from V and 4 bases from J; bases unmatched to any gene: 3. From germline, CDR1 is DFQATT and CDR2 SNEGSKA (reference sequence). The CDR3 extends over 13 amino acids. The CDR3 protein is CSARGASGETQYF. The CDR3 DNA reads as TGCAGTGCTAGAGGTGCTAGCGGAGAGACCCAGTACTTC.

This clonotype was seen only a few times. V and J are TRBV20-1 and TRBJ2-7, with a weak D call TRBD2 (6 bases). Per germline, CDR1 DFQATT and CDR2 SNEGSKA (reference sequence). The ends were cut back, 2 bases at V and 0 bases at J, with 8 bases in the middle. The CDR3 extends over 13 amino acids. The CDR3, as DNA: TGCAGTGCTAGACGGGGGAACTCCTACGAGCAGTACTTC. This sequence encodes CSARRGNSYEQYF.

J is TRBJ2-2 and V is TRBV7-9, with 9 bases fitting TRBD1. The V gene's germline CDR1 is SEHNR and CDR2 FQNEAQ (reference sequence). V lost 1 base to trimming and J lost 3 bases; unmatched junction nucleotides: 6. CDR3 length: 17 residues. The CDR3 reads CASSLGGTGLHTGELFF. In DNA form, the CDR3 reads TGTGCCAGCAGCTTAGGGGGGACAGGGCTCCACACCGGGGAGCTGTTTTTT.

J is TRBJ2-4 and V is TRBV20-1; perhaps TRBD2 as D (7 bases). The J call may be faulty, since TRBJ2-5 better matches the DNA end. CDR1 DFQATT and CDR2 SNEGSKA come from the germline V gene (reference sequence). This CDR3 is 15 amino acids long. CDR3 in DNA: TGCAGTGCTCACCACCCGGGGGGCGCACAAGAGACCCAGTACTTC. Its protein is CSAHHPGGAQETQYF.

This sequence joins TRBV3-1 and TRBJ2-5, with D unclear. This CDR3 has 13 residues. Germline V gives CDR1 LGHDT, CDR2 YNNKEL (reference sequence). Trimming stripped 4 bases from V and 5 bases from J, with 11 bases between. The CDR3 region is CASSPFGPETQYF. CDR3 nucleotide sequence: TGTGCCAGCAGCCCCTTCGGGCCGGAGACCCAGTACTTC.

The chain is built from TRBV29-1 and TRBJ2-7, with D possibly being TRBD2 (5 bases). The CDR3 is 11 residues long. V shed 6 bases and J shed 7 bases, with 13 bases lying between them. The germline gives CDR1 SQVTM, CDR2 ANQGSEA. This chain's CDR3 is CSVVGGHEQYF. The CDR3 DNA reads TGCAGCGTGGTAGGAGGTCATGAGCAGTACTTC.

The chain couples TRBV6-2 or TRBV6-3 to TRBJ2-5, with D perhaps TRBD2 (6 bases). This CDR3 has 14 residues. The V end was cut by 4 bases, the J end by 5 bases, with 14 bases between. The germline V gene encodes CDR1 MNHEY and CDR2 SVGEGT. The CDR3 here is CASSFDPSVETQYF. The CDR3 DNA reads TGTGCCAGCAGTTTCGACCCTAGCGTGGAGACCCAGTACTTC.

The chain is built from TRBV7-2 and TRBJ2-1; D is perhaps TRBD2 (7 bases). Germline CDR1 SGHTA, CDR2 FQGNSA. The V end lost 4 bases, the J end lost 5 bases, and 18 bases lay between the germline ends. There are 16 residues in the CDR3. The CDR3 DNA sequence: TGTGCCAGCAGCTCTTGGGGGGGCGGGGGAAACAATGAGCAGTTCTTC. This encodes CASSSWGGGGNNEQFF.

The chain uses TRBV3-1 and TRBJ2-2; no reliable D call. The CDR3 runs 14 residues. The germline V gene has CDR1 LGHDT and CDR2 YNNKEL (reference sequence). V was cut by 1 base and J by 6 bases, with 9 bases left in between. CDR3 nucleotide sequence: TGTGCCAGCAGCCAAGGGGCGGTCTCCGGGGAGCTGTTTTTT. Amino acid sequence: CASSQGAVSGELFF.

This rearrangement joins TRBV5-4 to TRBJ2-1; D gene uncertain. Trimming took 0 bases from V and 1 from J, leaving 8 bases between them. CDR1 and CDR2 (germline): SGHNT, YYREEE (reference sequence). CDR3 length: 15 amino acids. This CDR3 reads CASSLGWQSYNEQFF. The CDR3 coding sequence is TGTGCCAGCAGCTTGGGGTGGCAGTCCTACAATGAGCAGTTCTTC.

The V call is TRBV7-9, the J call TRBJ2-1; no definite D call. This CDR3 comprises 14 residues. V dropped 2 bases and J dropped 6 bases, with 11 bases sitting between them. The germline V gene encodes CDR1 SEHNR and CDR2 FQNEAQ (reference sequence). The CDR3 DNA follows: TGTGCCAGCAGCTTATGGGCAGGCCTCAATGAGCAGTTCTTC. It yields the protein CASSLWAGLNEQFF.

For the CDR3, the DNA is TGTGCCAGCAGCACCGGGACAGGTGGCGTAAATGAGCAGTTCTTC. Protein product: CASSTGTGGVNEQFF. The chain uses TRBV7-2 and TRBJ2-1, with 8 bases that match TRBD1. Germline V CDR1 and CDR2: SGHTA, FQGNSA. J was trimmed by 7 bases and V by 5 bases; bases with no gene match: 10. The CDR3 contains 15 residues.

The CDR3 DNA is TGCGCCAGCAGCTTGGCGCGTTTGGGCAGGAATAACTATGGCTACACCTTC. It yields the protein CASSLARLGRNNYGYTF. V and J are TRBV5-1 and TRBJ1-2; D unresolved. This CDR3 has 17 amino acids. From germline, CDR1 is SGHRS and CDR2 YFSETQ. The germline V and J ends were trimmed by 0 bases and 1 base, with 16 bases remaining between them.

In its sample, this clonotype was seen a few times. V and J are TRBV2 and TRBJ2-5, with D unresolved. Trimming removed 4 bases from V and 2 bases from J, with 11 bases in between. CDR1 and CDR2 from the germline V gene are SNHLY and FYNNEI. This CDR3 region has 14 residues. CDR3: CASSGRQEQETQYF. The CDR3 DNA reads TGTGCCAGCAGTGGCCGACAAGAACAAGAGACCCAGTACTTC.

A few counts support this clonotype. The chain combines TRBV5-1 with TRBJ1-4; 7 nucleotides match TRBD1. With 2 bases clipped from V and 3 bases from J, the junction kept 7 bases outside the gene matches. The CDR3 covers 16 residues. The V gene's germline CDR1 is SGHRS and CDR2 YFSETQ. DNA for the CDR3: TGCGCCAGCAGCTTCTCGGGGACAGACTCTAATGAAAAACTGTTTTTT. Its protein product is CASSFSGTDSNEKLFF.

This sequence joins TRBV24-1 and TRBJ2-5; the match to TRBD2 covers 9 bases. The germline V gene has CDR1 KGHDR and CDR2 SFDVKD. CDR3 size: 15 residues. Trimming cost V 2 bases and J 2 bases; bases outside gene matches: 2. CDR3 sequence reads: CATSDWAGGQETQYF. The CDR3 DNA sequence: TGTGCCACCAGTGATTGGGCGGGGGGGCAAGAGACCCAGTACTTC.